The 7 T cell receptor beta chains below were found in one sample sequenced in a study of blood T cell repertoires in COVID-19. Produced via immunoSEQ multiplex PCR; TCRdb's table is partial and in-frame only. The sample shows 130,000 to 150,000 clones, approximately 80% of them seen only once. The specimen sequenced was peripheral blood. The receptors shown here come from a man aged 55-75 years with active or convalescent COVID-19.

This clone is a singleton in its sample. V usage is TRBV4-2 and J usage is TRBJ2-3; 9 nucleotides align to TRBD2. V lost 0 bases, J lost 0 bases, and 7 bases stayed unmatched. This CDR3 has 18 amino acids. Germline loops: CDR1 LGHNA, CDR2 YNFKEQ. The CDR3 region has the DNA TGTGCCAGCAGCCAAGATCGGCGGGAGGGATCTAGCACAGATACGCAGTATTTT. Protein sequence: CASSQDRREGSSTDTQYF.

This sequence joins TRBV14 and TRBJ1-2, with a possible D match to TRBD1 (5 bases). V was pared by 3 bases and J by 8 bases, with 22 bases between. Germline V lookup: CDR1 SGHDN, CDR2 FVKESK. The CDR3 totals 16 residues. CDR3: CASSQDIGRGLGGYTF. As DNA, the CDR3 is TGTGCCAGCAGCCAGGACATCGGGCGGGGATTGGGAGGCTACACCTTC.

The chain uses TRBV9 and TRBJ1-5, with D maybe TRBD1 (5 bases). Germline CDR1 SGDLS, CDR2 YYNGEE. The CDR3 sequence is 13 residues long. V was cut by 4 bases and J by 7 bases, with 12 bases left in between. The CDR3 here is CASSLGGLQPQHF. CDR3 sequence (DNA): TGTGCCAGCAGCCTGGGGGGGTTACAGCCCCAGCATTTT.

The chain recombines TRBV5-1 with TRBJ1-3, with D uncertain. Germline assignment: CDR1 SGHRS and CDR2 YFSETQ. Trimming shortened V by 7 bases and J by 0 bases, and 11 bases separated the two germline ends. The CDR3 length is 14 residues. This chain's CDR3 is CASSDGSSGNTIYF. Here the CDR3 DNA reads TGCGCCAGCTCCGACGGGAGCTCTGGAAACACCATATATTTT.

The chain combines TRBV5-1 with TRBJ1-2, with D tentatively TRBD1 (5 bases). Trimming left V 1 base short and J 0 bases short, with 10 bases between. Germline CDR1 is SGHRS and CDR2 is YFSETQ. CDR3 length: 15 amino acids. The CDR3 loop reads CASSLQQGANYGYTF. The CDR3 bases are TGCGCCAGCAGCTTGCAGCAGGGTGCTAACTATGGCTACACCTTC.

A single count supports this clone. The V and J genes are TRBV5-6 and TRBJ2-7, with D hard to call. The CDR3 spans 13 residues. V was shortened by 2 bases and J by 4 bases, with 10 bases between the two germline ends. Looked up from germline, CDR1 is SGHDT and CDR2 is YYEEEE. As DNA, the CDR3 is TGTGCCAGCAGCTTCAGGCGTCGGTACGAGCAGTACTTC. Translating gives CASSFRRRYEQYF.

The gene calls are TRBV6-5 and TRBJ2-1; TRBD1 matches at 10 bases. After removal of 7 bases from V and 6 bases from J, the junction contained 9 bases not matched to a gene. Germline loops: CDR1 MNHEY, CDR2 SVGAGI. The CDR3 has 15 residues. CDR3 loop: CASINRDRGTNEQFF. The CDR3 bases are TGTGCCAGCATTAACCGGGACAGGGGCACCAATGAGCAGTTCTTC.